The next 17 T cell receptor beta chains were all read from a single sample in a study of blood T cell repertoires in COVID-19. Data came from immunoSEQ multiplex PCR; TCRdb stores just in-frame clones and leaves some out. Of about 56,000 clones in the sample, 80% to 85% were seen once. Sequencing used peripheral blood. All receptors come from a woman at least 80 years old with acute or convalescent COVID-19.

The V gene is TRBV20-1, the J gene TRBJ2-1; possibly TRBD2 for D (5 bases). V lost 1 base to trimming and J lost 10 bases, with 5 bases between them. CDR3 length: 10 residues. The germline V gene has CDR1 DFQATT and CDR2 SNEGSKA (reference sequence). In nucleotides, the CDR3 is TGCAGTGCTAGAGTAGCGGAGCAGTTCTTC. Translating it yields CSARVAEQFF.

The CDR3 DNA follows: TGTGCCAGCAGCCTGTCCGGGGGGGCGAAGACAGATACGCAGTATTTT. This codes for CASSLSGGAKTDTQYF. This chain uses TRBV11-3 with TRBJ2-3; 8 positions agree with TRBD2. The length of the CDR3 is 16 residues. CDR1 is SGHNT and CDR2 is YENEEA in the germline V gene. The trim removed 5 bases at V and 3 bases at J, leaving 10 bases unmatched.

This chain links TRBV4-2 with TRBJ2-7; TRBD2 is a possible D gene (5 bases). The CDR3 length is 14 residues. Germline CDR1 and CDR2: LGHNA and YNFKEQ. Trimming stripped 4 bases from V and 6 bases from J, with 16 bases between. CDR3: CASSPPGTPGEQYF. The CDR3 DNA sequence: TGTGCCAGCAGCCCACCGGGAACACCAGGCGAGCAGTACTTC.

The chain carries TRBV3-1 (or the pseudogene TRBV3-2) and TRBJ2-7; 7 bases align to TRBD1. V was pared by 2 bases and J by 3 bases, with 7 bases of the junction left unmatched. The germline V gene encodes CDR1 LGHDT and CDR2 YNNKEL (reference sequence). CDR3 length: 15 amino acids. CDR3 nucleotide sequence: TGTGCCAGCAGCCAAACAGGGGCCGGACACTACGAGCAGTACTTC. Encoded protein: CASSQTGAGHYEQYF.

This chain joins TRBV28 and TRBJ1-3, with 10 nucleotides matching TRBD1. This CDR3 is 17 amino acids long. Germline-derived CDR1 and CDR2 are MDHEN and SYDVKM. The V and J ends lost 2 bases and 3 bases, in that order; junction bases with no gene match: 7. DNA of the CDR3: TGTGCCAGCAGTTTAGATTTGGGACAGGGGTTTGGAAACACCATATATTTT. Amino acids: CASSLDLGQGFGNTIYF.

The rearrangement uses TRBV4-2 and TRBJ2-3, with 10 bases that match TRBD2. V was clipped by 2 bases and J by 1 base; unmatched bases: 3. The CDR3 totals 16 residues. Germline-derived CDR1 and CDR2 are LGHNA and YNFKEQ. The CDR3 DNA sequence: TGTGCCAGCAGCCAAAAACTAGCGGGGCGCACAGATACGCAGTATTTT. This translates into CASSQKLAGRTDTQYF.

The table lists this clone with a count of one. The V gene is TRBV5-5, the J gene TRBJ1-4; a possible D gene is TRBD1 (5 bases). Trimming took off 2 bases at V and 4 bases at J, with 12 bases between the two ends. Germline V CDR1 and CDR2: SGHKS, YYEKEE (reference sequence). The CDR3 extends over 15 amino acids. CDR3 residues: CASSFTTALNEKLFF. The CDR3 coding sequence is TGTGCCAGCAGCTTCACGACAGCACTTAATGAAAAACTGTTTTTT.

The chain couples TRBV19 to TRBJ2-2; D gene uncertain. The CDR3 covers 15 residues. Trimming pared 5 bases from V and 0 bases from J, leaving 10 bases between. Germline CDR1 is LNHDA and CDR2 is SQIVND (reference sequence). The CDR3 bases are TGTGCCAGTAGTTTAACGGAGTCGAACACCGGGGAGCTGTTTTTT. Translating it yields CASSLTESNTGELFF.

The chain links TRBV5-1 to TRBJ1-2; tentatively, D is TRBD1 (5 bases). The CDR3 runs to 13 residues. V was pared by 4 bases and J by 3 bases, with 10 bases between. The germline V gene encodes CDR1 SGHRS and CDR2 YFSETQ. In DNA form, the CDR3 reads TGCGCCAGCAGCATGACAGACGACTATGGCTACACCTTC. This sequence encodes CASSMTDDYGYTF.

V and J are TRBV9 and TRBJ2-1, with 15 bases aligning to TRBD2. Germline V CDR1 and CDR2: SGDLS, YYNGEE. The CDR3 length is 17 residues. V gave up 4 bases and J gave up 7 bases; unmatched junction bases: 9. This chain's CDR3 is CASSSGLAGGGWNEQFF. The CDR3 DNA reads as TGTGCCAGCAGCTCGGGACTAGCGGGGGGCGGGTGGAATGAGCAGTTCTTC.

V is TRBV5-4 and J is TRBJ1-2, with D tentatively TRBD1 (6 bases). The V end lost 4 bases, the J end lost 2 bases, and 9 bases lay between the germline ends. CDR1 and CDR2 (germline): SGHNT, YYREEE (reference sequence). This CDR3 has 13 residues. As DNA, the CDR3 is TGTGCCAGCAGCGTTGACAGGAACTATGGCTACACCTTC. Translating gives CASSVDRNYGYTF.

The chain links TRBV19 to TRBJ1-1, with 8 bases lining up with TRBD1. CDR1 and CDR2 (germline): LNHDA, SQIVND (reference sequence). This CDR3 is built from 13 residues. J gave up 4 bases and V 6 bases, and 4 bases lay outside the gene matches. The CDR3 protein is CASRNRGGTEAFF. CDR3 coding DNA: TGTGCCAGTAGAAACAGGGGGGGCACTGAAGCTTTCTTT.

V and J are TRBV3-1 (or the pseudogene TRBV3-2) and TRBJ1-2; 7 bases align to TRBD1. Germline V lookup: CDR1 LGHDT, CDR2 YNNKEL (reference sequence). V lost 4 bases, J lost 7 bases, and 12 bases stayed unmatched. The CDR3 spans 15 residues. This CDR3 reads CASSPQGGTFAGYTF. CDR3 coding DNA: TGTGCCAGCAGCCCTCAAGGGGGCACCTTTGCTGGCTACACCTTC.

The V and J genes are TRBV13 and TRBJ1-6; 7 bases line up with TRBD1. CDR3 length equals 13 residues. The germline V gene has CDR1 PRHDT and CDR2 FYEKMQ (reference sequence). J was trimmed by 6 bases and V by 6 bases; bases with no gene match: 2. The CDR3 spells CASSNRGNSPLHF. In DNA form, the CDR3 reads TGTGCCAGCAGTAACAGGGGTAATTCACCCCTCCACTTT.

This clone is a singleton in its sample. V is TRBV30 and J is TRBJ1-6, with unresolved D. The CDR3 spans 16 residues. Trimming cost V 1 base and J 6 bases, with 16 bases left between them. CDR1 is GTSNPN, CDR2 SVGIG, per germline (reference sequence). The CDR3 nucleotides are TGTGCCTGGAGTGGGCCGACCGGCGGAGGTAATTCACCCCTCCACTTT. This codes for CAWSGPTGGGNSPLHF.

The chain recombines TRBV12-3 or TRBV12-4 with TRBJ1-2; the D is unclear. The CDR3 runs to 12 residues. V was shortened by 1 base and J by 8 bases, with 8 bases between the two germline ends. The CDR3 loop is CASSLVAGGYTF. In nucleotides, the CDR3 is TGTGCCAGCAGTTTAGTGGCGGGAGGCTACACCTTC.

This chain uses TRBV27 with TRBJ2-1; TRBD1 agrees at 8 bases. CDR1 MNHEY and CDR2 SMNVEV come from the germline V gene (reference sequence). J lost 6 bases, V lost 6 bases, and 4 bases had no gene match. The CDR3 runs to 13 residues. CDR3 nucleotides: TGTGCCAGCAGCTTTACAGGGGGCAATGAGCAGTTCTTC. Translation: CASSFTGGNEQFF.